These 26 T cell receptor beta chains came from one sample sequenced in a study of early T cells in non-severe SARS-CoV-2 infection. TCRdb processed the 5' RACE reads anew with MiXCR; each CDR3 protein has one entry. The data show more than 25,000 distinct CDR3 sequences, with approximately 5.4% seen just once and more than 0.7% held by the top ten. The specimen sequenced was whole blood. These receptors were obtained from an adult who was a healthcare worker with PCR-confirmed SARS-CoV-2 infection or an uninfected control (not recorded which).

V gene TRBV12-5 combines with J gene TRBJ2-1; 9 positions match TRBD2. V shed 1 base, J shed 5 bases, and the junction held 12 bases outside the gene matches. From germline, CDR1 is LGHNT and CDR2 FRNRAP. This CDR3 contains 18 residues. CDR3 amino acids: CASGLEASGKGSHNEQFF. The CDR3 nucleotides are TGTGCTAGTGGTTTGGAGGCTAGCGGGAAAGGTTCTCACAATGAGCAGTTCTTC.

This clonotype has ten or more counts. This sequence joins TRBV11-2 and TRBJ1-1, with D uncertain. The V end lost 5 bases, the J end lost 2 bases, and 9 bases lay between the germline ends. The V gene's germline CDR1 is SGHAT and CDR2 FQNNGV. The CDR3 length is 13 residues. CDR3 DNA: TGTGCCAGCAGCACCCATACAAACACTGAAGCTTTCTTT. The encoded protein is CASSTHTNTEAFF.

The chain uses TRBV20-1 and TRBJ2-3; perhaps TRBD1 as D (6 bases). The germline gives CDR1 DFQATT, CDR2 SNEGSKA (reference sequence). The V end was cut by 4 bases, the J end by 0 bases, with 20 bases between. The CDR3 sequence is 17 residues long. CDR3 in amino acids: CSAKLQGPELSTDTQYF. CDR3 sequence (DNA): TGCAGTGCTAAGCTACAGGGCCCCGAACTTAGCACAGATACGCAGTATTTT.

This clonotype was observed a few times. V and J are TRBV7-2 and TRBJ2-7; 9 positions match TRBD1. This CDR3 is built from 17 residues. CDR1 SGHTA and CDR2 FQGNSA come from the germline V gene. J gave up 2 bases and V 2 bases, and 10 bases lay outside the gene matches. The CDR3 sequence: CASSLLTSGTGTYEQYF. The CDR3 nucleotides are TGTGCCAGCAGCTTACTTACCTCCGGGACAGGGACCTACGAGCAGTACTTC.

This clonotype was counted only a few times. The chain links TRBV5-4 to TRBJ2-5; D might be TRBD2 (7 bases). This CDR3 comprises 14 residues. From germline, CDR1 is SGHNT and CDR2 YYREEE (reference sequence). V lost 2 bases to trimming and J lost 3 bases, with 11 bases between them. Written as DNA, the CDR3 is TGTGCCAGCAGCTTAGGGGGGGCAGAAGAGACCCAGTACTTC. It translates to CASSLGGAEETQYF.

This clonotype was counted many times. This chain connects TRBV29-1 to TRBJ1-1; D perhaps matches TRBD1 (6 bases). V dropped 4 bases and J dropped 0 bases, with 15 bases sitting between them. Germline loops: CDR1 SQVTM, CDR2 ANQGSEA. This CDR3 contains 15 residues. CDR3 amino acids: CSVVGAGDLNTEAFF. The CDR3 DNA reads as TGCAGCGTTGTCGGGGCAGGGGACTTGAACACTGAAGCTTTCTTT.

There are a few counts of this clonotype. The V gene is TRBV9, the J gene TRBJ2-1, with TRBD2 identical over 13 bases. CDR1 is SGDLS and CDR2 is YYNGEE in the germline V gene. Germline trimming cut 3 bases from V and 6 bases from J; bases unmatched to any gene: 9. The CDR3 is 17 residues long. This chain's CDR3 is CASSDEGTSGKVNEQFF. CDR3 bases: TGTGCCAGCAGCGATGAAGGGACTAGCGGGAAGGTCAATGAGCAGTTCTTC. The complete variable domain, with remaining parts taken from reference TRBV9 and TRBJ2-1, reads DSGVTQTPKHLITATGQRVTLRCSPRSGDLSVYWYQQSLDQGLQFLIQYYNGEERAKGNILERFSAQQFPDLHSELNLSSLELGDSALYFCASSDEGTSGKVNEQFFGPGTRLTVL.

This clonotype was seen many times. The chain combines TRBV6-5 with TRBJ2-2; TRBD2 aligns across 15 bases. The CDR3 has 17 residues. The germline V gene has CDR1 MNHEY and CDR2 SVGAGI. After removal of 5 bases from V and 1 base from J, the junction contained 2 bases not matched to a gene. The DNA of the CDR3 is TGTGCCAGCAGTCGGACTAGCGGGGGGGTGAACACCGGGGAGCTGTTTTTT. Amino acid sequence: CASSRTSGGVNTGELFF.

This clonotype has a count of ten or more. This sequence joins TRBV23-1 and TRBJ2-1; no reliable D call. TRBV23-1 belongs to the ORF category, with a function that is uncertain. The CDR3 sequence is 12 residues long. V lost 9 bases and J lost 5, with 11 bases in between. CDR3: CARRAPNNEQFF. The CDR3 coding sequence is TGCGCCAGAAGGGCACCTAACAATGAGCAGTTCTTC.

This clonotype has at least ten counts. Germline and junction disagree at one end, which may indicate a read error. CDR3 residues: CASSLHGGSNQPRHF. The DNA of the CDR3 is TGCGCCAGCAGCCTCCACGGCGGGAGCAATCAGCCCCGGCATTTT. V gene TRBV5-1 combines with J gene TRBJ1-5; D remains unclear. The CDR3 runs 15 residues. Germline V gene sequence: CDR1 SGHRS, CDR2 YFSETQ.

This clonotype has ten or more counts. The J gene is TRBJ2-2, the V gene TRBV30, with a weak D call TRBD1 (5 bases). The germline V and J ends were trimmed by 7 bases and 7 bases, with 19 bases remaining between them. Looked up from germline, CDR1 is GTSNPN and CDR2 is SVGIG (reference sequence). This CDR3 comprises 14 residues. CDR3 coding DNA: TGTGCCTCTCAGGGCAGTGATTCGGTCGGGGAGCTGTTTTTT. Its translation is CASQGSDSVGELFF.

This clonotype was recorded many times. The chain is built from TRBV4-1 and TRBJ2-7, with D possibly matching TRBD1 (7 bases). The CDR3 loop spans 15 amino acids. The V and J ends lost 3 bases and 3 bases respectively, with 15 bases between them. CDR1 and CDR2 from the germline V gene are MGHRA and YSYEKL. The chain's CDR3 is CASSHLDREDYEQYF. Written as DNA, the CDR3 is TGCGCCAGCAGCCATCTCGACAGGGAGGACTACGAGCAGTACTTC.

This clonotype was seen more than once but under ten times. The V gene is TRBV7-9, the J gene TRBJ1-1; TRBD1 might be the D (5 bases). Trimming cost V 10 bases and J 8 bases, with 17 bases left between them. Per the germline V gene, CDR1 is SEHNR and CDR2 is FQNEAQ (reference sequence). The CDR3 has 12 residues. This chain's CDR3 is CATRGVPSEAFF. CDR3 bases: TGTGCCACTCGGGGGGTTCCCTCGGAAGCTTTCTTT. Filled out from reference TRBV7-9 and TRBJ1-1, the complete variable domain reads DTGVSQNPRHKITKRGQNVTFRCDPISEHNRLYWYRQTLGQGPEFLTYFQNEAQLEKSRLLSDRFSAERPKGSFSTLEIQRTEQGDSAMYLCATRGVPSEAFFGQGTRLTVV.

The rearrangement joins TRBV14 to TRBJ2-3; 11 nucleotides match TRBD2. The CDR3 covers 15 residues. The V and J ends lost 3 bases and 3 bases, in that order; junction bases with no gene match: 2. Germline V gene sequence: CDR1 SGHDN, CDR2 FVKESK. The CDR3 protein is CASSHLAGGTDTQYF. Written as DNA, the CDR3 is TGTGCCAGCAGCCATTTAGCGGGGGGGACAGATACGCAGTATTTT. The full variable domain, with the rest looked up from reference TRBV14 and TRBJ2-3, is EAGVTQFPSHSVIEKGQTVTLRCDPISGHDNLYWYRRVMGKEIKFLLHFVKESKQDESGMPNNRFLAERTGGTYSTLKVQPAELEDSGVYFCASSHLAGGTDTQYFGPGTRLTVL.

The V gene is TRBV6-2 or TRBV6-3, the J gene TRBJ1-3; D is undetermined. Deletions cut 0 bases from V and 1 base from J, with 1 base between. CDR3 length: 13 amino acids. Germline assignment: CDR1 MNHEY and CDR2 SVGEGT. CDR3 nucleotide sequence: TGTGCCAGCAGTTACTCGTCTGGAAACACCATATATTTT. Its translation is CASSYSSGNTIYF.

This clonotype has just a few counts. The chain links TRBV9 to TRBJ2-3, with 11 bases lining up with TRBD2. Germline V gene lookup returns CDR1 SGDLS and CDR2 YYNGEE. V gave up 4 bases and J gave up 5 bases; unmatched junction bases: 6. The CDR3 totals 15 residues. The CDR3 DNA sequence: TGTGCCAGCAGCCTCACTAGCGGGAGAAGAGATACGCAGTATTTT. Encoded protein: CASSLTSGRRDTQYF. Full variable domain (remainder filled in from reference TRBV9 and TRBJ2-3): DSGVTQTPKHLITATGQRVTLRCSPRSGDLSVYWYQQSLDQGLQFLIQYYNGEERAKGNILERFSAQQFPDLHSELNLSSLELGDSALYFCASSLTSGRRDTQYFGPGTRLTVL.

Ten or more counts support this clonotype. The V gene is TRBV7-2, the J gene TRBJ2-1, with D possibly TRBD2 on 7 matching bases. The length of the CDR3 is 18 residues. The germline V and J ends were trimmed by 0 bases and 4 bases, with 19 bases remaining between them. Germline V lookup: CDR1 SGHTA, CDR2 FQGNSA. As DNA, the CDR3 is TGTGCCAGCAGCTTAGCGCCGACCCTAGAGGGGGGGTACAATGAGCAGTTCTTC. It specifies CASSLAPTLEGGYNEQFF.

Ten or more counts support this clonotype. The chain combines TRBV6-2 or TRBV6-3 with TRBJ1-1, with D uncertain. V was clipped by 6 bases and J by 4 bases, with 6 bases between them. Germline values: CDR1 MNHEY, CDR2 SVGEGT. This CDR3 has 11 residues. In DNA form, the CDR3 reads TGTGCCAGCAGCCGGGGCACTGAAGCTTTCTTT. Translated, it gives CASSRGTEAFF.

The gene calls are TRBV14 and TRBJ2-2, with 7 bases that match TRBD1. This CDR3 is 15 amino acids long. Unmatched junction bases numbered 3, after V lost 4 bases and J lost 1 base. Germline CDR1 is SGHDN and CDR2 is FVKESK. Written as DNA, the CDR3 is TGTGCCAGCAGCCCGACAGGGCGGAACACCGGGGAGCTGTTTTTT. This encodes CASSPTGRNTGELFF.

This clonotype occurred many times. The chain has TRBV9 and TRBJ1-6; TRBD1 matches at 9 bases. CDR1 and CDR2 (germline): SGDLS, YYNGEE. The CDR3 totals 14 residues. Losses at the gene ends were 4 bases for V and 10 bases for J; bases not matched to a gene: 6. CDR3 protein: CASSPGTGSSPLHF. The CDR3 coding sequence is TGTGCCAGCAGCCCCGGGACAGGGTCCTCACCCCTCCACTTT.

CDR3 loop: CAISDTGTYEQYF. The CDR3 region has the DNA TGTGCCATCAGTGATACAGGGACCTACGAGCAGTACTTC. This chain links TRBV10-3 with TRBJ2-7; D may be TRBD1 (6 bases). The CDR3 totals 13 residues. Germline V lookup: CDR1 ENHRY, CDR2 SYGVKD. V lost 3 bases to trimming and J lost 2 bases, with 8 bases between them.

The sample holds many counts of this clonotype. V usage is TRBV5-1 and J usage is TRBJ2-7; TRBD2 matches at 8 bases. Germline V gives CDR1 SGHRS, CDR2 YFSETQ. The V segment lost 2 bases and the J segment 0 bases; nucleotides outside the gene matches: 1. The CDR3 is 14 residues long. In DNA, the CDR3 is TGCGCCAGCAGCTTCGGACTAGCCTCCTACGAGCAGTACTTC. It translates to CASSFGLASYEQYF.

The V call is TRBV21-1, the J call TRBJ2-5. TRBV21-1 is classified as a pseudogene. The CDR3 extends over 10 amino acids. The CDR3 DNA reads as TGTGCCAGCAGCAAGGAGACCCAGTACTTC. Translated, it gives CASSKETQYF.

V usage is TRBV20-1 and J usage is TRBJ1-6, with TRBD1 as a possible D gene (6 bases). CDR3 length equals 14 residues. Germline CDR1 and CDR2: DFQATT and SNEGSKA (reference sequence). With 1 base removed from V and 5 bases from J, the gap between germline ends came to 9 bases. Here the CDR3 reads CSARAGANNSPLHF. The DNA for the CDR3 is TGCAGTGCTAGAGCGGGGGCCAATAATTCACCCCTCCACTTT.

There are many counts of this clonotype. The chain carries TRBV19 and TRBJ1-2; tentatively, D is TRBD1 (5 bases). V gave up 8 bases and J gave up 7 bases, with 11 bases separating them. CDR1 and CDR2 from the germline V gene are LNHDA and SQIVND (reference sequence). This CDR3 is 11 amino acids long. CDR3 amino acids: CASGASLGYTF. The CDR3 DNA follows: TGTGCCAGTGGGGCTTCGCTTGGCTACACCTTC.

The table lists this clonotype with many counts. This chain links TRBV28 with TRBJ1-5; D uncertain. The CDR3 extends over 11 amino acids. V lost 6 bases and J lost 7, with 7 bases in between. Germline loops: CDR1 MDHEN, CDR2 SYDVKM. CDR3 loop: CASSLKQPQHF. CDR3 bases: TGTGCCAGCAGCCTTAAACAGCCCCAGCATTTT.